The next 14 T cell receptor beta chains were all read from a single sample in a study of tumor and adjacent non-tumor tissue in lung cancer. A modified ARM-PCR protocol with three rounds of nested PCR amplified TCRbeta. TCRdb recomputed calls from the multiplex PCR reads with MiXCR, one row per CDR3 protein. This table holds about 200,000 distinct CDR3 sequences, 71% found once. No cell sorting was done before RNA was extracted from the tissue. The sequenced sample was lung tumor tissue. The origin of the receptors is a man between 60 and 75 years old with non-small cell lung cancer.

The rearrangement joins TRBV7-9 to TRBJ2-4; D might be TRBD1 or TRBD2, each matching 5 bases. Germline CDR1 and CDR2: SEHNR and FQNEAQ (reference sequence). Trimming stripped 8 bases from V and 6 bases from J, with 14 bases between. CDR3 length: 13 residues. The DNA of the CDR3 is TGTGCCAGCGGCCCCGGGGCGGGAAACATTCAGTACTTC. It is translated as CASGPGAGNIQYF.

Notes on this clonotype: One junction end does not reproduce the germline sequence, and a read error may be involved. This chain uses TRBV20-1 with TRBJ2-2; D uncertain. CDR1 and CDR2 (germline): DFQATT, SNEGSKA (reference sequence). The CDR3 consists of 14 residues. The CDR3: CNARFPENTGELFF. DNA of the CDR3: TGCAATGCTAGATTTCCCGAGAACACCGGGGAGCTGTTTTTT.

Note on this clonotype: This may stem from a read error, because a much larger clone lies one nucleotide away. The chain carries TRBV6-1 and TRBJ2-2; tentative D call: TRBD2 (6 bases). V was shortened by 7 bases and J by 9 bases, with 15 bases between the two germline ends. The CDR3 contains 13 residues. Germline CDR1 MNHNS, CDR2 SASEGT. CDR3 coding DNA: TGTGCCAGCATGACGGGGGAGACCAGGGAGCTGTTTTTT. This translates into CASMTGETRELFF.

A word on this clonotype: It may be a read error: a sequence one base away is much more abundant. This rearrangement joins TRBV6-2 or TRBV6-3 to TRBJ2-7; no clear D. The CDR3 is 16 residues long. The V gene lost 2 bases and the J gene lost 4 bases, with 18 bases spanning the gap. Germline V lookup: CDR1 MNHEY, CDR2 SVGEGT. The CDR3 DNA reads as TGTGCCAGCAGTTACAGGCCTGGGTCTGTGGATTACGAGCAGTACTTC. It encodes CASSYRPGSVDYEQYF.

Comments on this clonotype: A junction end diverges from the germline sequence, so it may reflect a read error. This sequence joins TRBV29-1 and TRBJ1-1; no clear D gene. The CDR3 length is 12 residues. The germline V gene encodes CDR1 SQVTM and CDR2 ANQGSEA. The CDR3 loop is CSVEGGPSEALF. For the CDR3, the DNA is TGCAGCGTTGAAGGTGGACCCTCTGAAGCTTTATTT.

This clonotype was detected only once. Possible read error: a much larger clone is one base away. V is TRBV4-3 and J is TRBJ2-3; TRBD2 might be the D (6 bases). CDR3 size: 17 residues. V lost 4 bases and J 0 bases, leaving 17 bases between the germline ends. Germline V gene sequence: CDR1 LGHNA, CDR2 YSLEER. The CDR3 protein is CASSRRATIGSTDTQYF. Written as DNA, the CDR3 is TGCGCCAGCAGCCGGAGGGCGACTATCGGAAGCACAGATACGCAGTATTTT.

As for this clonotype: Compared with germline, one end of the junction differs, possibly owing to a read error. The chain uses TRBV20-1 and TRBJ1-5; D is unclear. This CDR3 contains 13 residues. From germline, CDR1 is DFQATT and CDR2 SNEGSKA (reference sequence). CDR3 protein: CSAITYQEQPQQF. CDR3 in DNA: TGCAGTGCTATAACGTATCAGGAGCAGCCCCAGCAGTTT.

This clonotype was counted many times. The chain uses TRBV6-1 and TRBJ1-2; a weak D match, TRBD1 (5 bases). The CDR3 covers 14 residues. Between the trimmed V and J ends, which lost 10 bases and 2 bases, there was a span of 17 bases. Germline values: CDR1 MNHNS, CDR2 SASEGT. For the CDR3, the DNA is TGTGCCACCCGGCGGAGCAGGGAGAACTATGGCTACACCTTC. This translates into CATRRSRENYGYTF.

Note on this clonotype: The junction shows a germline mismatch at one end, possibly a read error. The V and J genes are TRBV5-4 and TRBJ2-7; possibly TRBD1 for D (5 bases). The CDR3 length is 17 residues. Germline lookup yields CDR1 SGHNT and CDR2 YYREEE (reference sequence). The CDR3 DNA sequence: TGTACCAGTAGTCCCGACAGTTCTCCCTTGAGCTCCTACGAGCAGTACTTC. Translated: CTSSPDSSPLSSYEQYF.

Points on this clonotype: The junction does not match germline at one end; this may be a read error. The rearrangement links TRBV20-1 to TRBJ2-2; D is perhaps TRBD2 (5 bases). This CDR3 region has 16 residues. Looked up from germline, CDR1 is DFQATT and CDR2 is SNEGSKA (reference sequence). CDR3 sequence: CSARGVTTPNTGDLFF. The CDR3 region has the DNA TGCAGTGCTAGAGGGGTCACGACTCCGAACACCGGGGATCTGTTTTTT.

A word on this clonotype: The junction differs from germline at one of its ends, possibly a read error. The chain links TRBV4-2 to TRBJ2-7; 9 nucleotides line up with TRBD1. Germline values: CDR1 LGHNA, CDR2 YNFKEQ. The CDR3 has 16 amino acids. In DNA form, the CDR3 reads TGTGCCAGCAGCCAAGTTGGTGGGACAGGGAACTACGAGCAGCACTTC. Encoded protein: CASSQVGGTGNYEQHF.

Regarding this clonotype: Germline is not matched at one junction end, which may reflect a read error. V gene TRBV20-1 combines with J gene TRBJ2-3; 7 bases match TRBD2. CDR3 length: 15 amino acids. The V gene's germline CDR1 is DFQATT and CDR2 SNEGSKA (reference sequence). CDR3 in DNA: TGCAGTGCTAGGAACCGGGACTACCGCACAGATAGGCAGTATTTT. Translated, it gives CSARNRDYRTDRQYF.

In the case of this clonotype: This sequence may be a read error, since a much larger clone differs from it by one base. This chain uses TRBV20-1 with TRBJ2-5; a weak D match, TRBD1 (5 bases). Trimming stripped 8 bases from V and 1 base from J, with 17 bases between. Germline V gene lookup returns CDR1 DFQATT and CDR2 SNEGSKA (reference sequence). CDR3 length: 14 residues. CDR3 sequence reads: CSSGAGSFQETQYF. CDR3 coding DNA: TGCAGTTCTGGAGCAGGGTCGTTCCAAGAGACCCAGTACTTC.

Of note for this clonotype: One junction end disagrees with the germline gene, perhaps due to a read error. The chain uses TRBV11-2 and TRBJ2-1; D is ambiguous. CDR1 and CDR2 (germline): SGHAT, FQNNGV. The CDR3 consists of 11 residues. CDR3 region: CASSSGYEQFF. DNA for the CDR3: TGTGCGAGCAGCTCTGGGTATGAGCAGTTCTTC.